Sequencing of this T cell receptor (beta chain) was carried out in a study of liver allograft versus peripheral blood T cells. Study at large: Transplanted livers and recipients' peripheral blood had their T cell receptor repertoires compared.

By frequency in the sample, this clonotype is medium-sized. What it recognizes is unknown. General study results and limits: Peripheral blood T cell receptor repertoires reportedly differed from those found within liver allografts.

TCRdb ran MiXCR on the reads and lists one entry per CDR3 protein. The sample has about 8,400 distinct CDR3 sequences, roughly a sixth seen once. Trimming took 5 bases from V and 7 from J, leaving 11 bases between them. This CDR3 has 13 amino acids. Per germline, CDR1 SEHNR and CDR2 FQNEAQ (reference sequence). The V and J genes are TRBV7-9 and TRBJ2-2, with a weak D call TRBD2 (5 bases). The receptor was derived from a human patient who had a liver transplant. These T cells may partly come from the graft donor. For the CDR3, the DNA is TGTGCCAGCAGCCCTTACGGGGACGGGGAGCTGTTTTTT. This sequence encodes CASSPYGDGELFF.